Listed below are T cell receptor beta chains from one sample, sequenced in a study of glioma-infiltrating T cells. TCRdb reprocessed the multiplex PCR reads via MiXCR and lists one record per CDR3 protein. The repertoire has 95,000 to 150,000 distinct CDR3 sequences, roughly 25% of them found once; the top ten carry roughly 15%. The specimen was glioma tissue, nonneoplastic brain tissue, or PBMCs (not recorded which). The receptors were gathered from a human donor with low-grade glioma or glioblastoma, undergoing nonglioma brain surgery, or in good health (not recorded which). The CDR3 runs from the conserved cysteine through the conserved F or W. Fields, in order: J gene, V gene, D gene, clone size, CDR3 protein, CDR3 DNA. D genes are given only for firm matches. Where a row states a size, it is once, few, many or the class of an expanded clone; other rows omit it.

TRBJ2-2,TRBV27,-,many,CASSLFGRTGELFF,TGTGCCAGCAGTTTATTCGGTCGCACCGGGGAGCTGTTTTTT
TRBJ1-5,TRBV12-3/TRBV12-4,TRBD1,few,CASSPGQGVYQPQHF,TGTGCCAGCAGCCCGGGACAGGGGGTTTATCAGCCCCAGCATTTT
TRBJ2-5,TRBV7-2,-,many,CASSQGGHQETQYF,TGTGCCAGCAGCCAGGGGGGTCACCAAGAGACCCAGTACTTC
TRBJ1-1,TRBV27,-,medium-sized,CASSFGSSANTEAFF,TGTGCCAGCAGTTTTGGATCCTCTGCCAACACTGAAGCTTTCTTT
TRBJ2-5,TRBV28,-,many,CASSSRQNQETQYF,TGTGCCAGCAGTTCCCGACAGAACCAAGAGACCCAGTACTTC
TRBJ1-5,TRBV27,-,many,CASSGGTGGSQPQHF,TGTGCCAGCAGTGGGGGGACGGGGGGGAGTCAGCCCCAGCATTTT
TRBJ1-1,TRBV7-9,-,many,CASSRVRTAFSF,TGTGCCAGCAGCCGAGTAAGGACAGCATTTTCCTTT
TRBJ1-5,TRBV12-3/TRBV12-4,TRBD1,many,CASRMTGILNQPQHF,TGTGCCAGCAGAATGACAGGGATCCTCAATCAGCCCCAGCATTTT
TRBJ1-1,TRBV7-2,-,many,CASSLGSVEAFF,TGTGCCAGCAGCTTAGGTTCTGTAGAAGCTTTCTTT
TRBJ2-2,TRBV4-2,TRBD2,many,CASSQDRGLGTGELFF,TGTGCCAGCAGCCAAGATAGGGGACTAGGAACCGGGGAGCTGTTTTTT
TRBJ1-4,TRBV29-1,-,-,CSVLGEKLFF,TGCAGCGTTCTTGGGGAAAAACTGTTTTTT
TRBJ1-6,TRBV7-2,-,many,CASSFSGESPLHF,TGTGCCAGCAGCTTCTCAGGGGAGTCACCCCTCCACTTT
TRBJ2-3,TRBV7-2,TRBD2,many,CASSFKGGAGADTQYF,TGTGCCAGCTCCTTCAAAGGAGGGGCGGGAGCAGATACGCAGTATTTT
TRBJ2-2,TRBV29-1,-,few,CSVSRLQNTGELFF,TGCAGCGTGAGCCGCTTACAGAACACCGGGGAGCTGTTTTTT
TRBJ1-2,TRBV20-1,-,-,CNAVGMGGYTF,TGCAATGCTGTCGGGATGGGAGGCTACACCTTC
TRBJ1-5,TRBV20-1,TRBD1,many,CSAIQGAYQPQHF,TGCAGTGCTATACAGGGGGCTTACCAGCCCCAGCATTTT
TRBJ2-3,TRBV5-1,-,many,CASSLDSAGRSDTQYF,TGCGCCAGCAGCTTGGATTCGGCGGGACGATCAGATACGCAGTATTTT
TRBJ2-7,TRBV20-1,TRBD2,many,CSASGLAYLYEQYF,TGCAGTGCTTCAGGACTAGCCTACCTCTACGAGCAGTACTTC
TRBJ2-1,TRBV24-1,TRBD2,-,CATSDPGTSGRAEQFF,TGTGCCACCAGTGACCCCGGGACTAGCGGGAGGGCCGAGCAGTTCTTC
TRBJ2-3,TRBV3-1,-,many,CASSLPGQTDTQYF,TGTGCCAGCAGTTTGCCGGGACAAACAGATACGCAGTATTTT
TRBJ2-7,TRBV5-4,-,-,CASSPSGGAAYYEQYF,TGTGCCAGCAGCCCGAGCGGAGGGGCGGCATACTACGAGCAGTACTTC
TRBJ2-1,TRBV19,TRBD2,-,CASSINGLAVYNEQSF,TGTGCCAGTAGTATAAACGGACTAGCGGTCTACAATGAGCAGTCCTTC
TRBJ2-7,TRBV7-2,TRBD2,many,CASSLHGSAGFYEQYF,TGTGCCAGCAGCCTACACGGGTCAGCGGGATTCTACGAGCAGTACTTC
TRBJ2-7,TRBV7-2,-,many,CASSNNQKEQYF,TGTGCCAGCAGCAACAACCAAAAGGAGCAGTACTTC
TRBJ2-7,TRBV6-1,TRBD1,many,CASSWTGDEQYF,TGTGCCAGCAGTTGGACAGGGGACGAGCAGTACTTC
TRBJ2-1,TRBV7-6,-,many,CASSLARSYNEQFF,TGTGCCAGCAGCTTAGCTAGGTCCTACAATGAGCAGTTCTTC
TRBJ2-5,TRBV5-4,TRBD1,many,CASSLQGAQETQYF,TGTGCCAGCAGCCTACAGGGGGCCCAAGAGACCCAGTACTTC
TRBJ2-3,TRBV29-1,TRBD2,many,CSVGGLAGTDTQYF,TGCAGCGTTGGGGGACTAGCGGGCACAGATACGCAGTATTTT
TRBJ2-7,TRBV30,TRBD2,-,CAWAGGQTYEQYF,TGTGCCTGGGCGGGAGGACAGACCTACGAGCAGTACTTC
TRBJ2-3,TRBV7-8,-,many,CASSQDITDTQYF,TGTGCCAGCAGCCAGGACATCACAGATACGCAGTATTTT
TRBJ2-1,TRBV10-3,TRBD2,-,CAISESTSGRSYNDQFF,TGTGCCATCAGTGAGTCAACTAGCGGGAGATCCTACAATGATCAGTTCTTC
TRBJ2-3,TRBV7-2,-,-,CASSQFGGARRDTQYF,TGTGCCAGCTCACAGTTTGGCGGGGCCCGCCGGGATACGCAGTATTTT
TRBJ2-5,TRBV7-2,-,many,CASSKEVGRTQYF,TGTGCCAGCAGTAAAGAGGTGGGCCGGACCCAGTACTTC
TRBJ1-3,TRBV27,-,many,CASRGLGTGNTIYF,TGTGCCAGCAGAGGGTTGGGAACTGGAAACACCATATATTTT
TRBJ2-7,TRBV20-1,TRBD2,many,CSASQSSGANYEQYF,TGCAGTGCTAGTCAGTCTAGCGGGGCGAATTACGAGCAGTACTTC
TRBJ2-7,TRBV12-3/TRBV12-4,-,many,CASSDTDAYEQYF,TGTGCCAGCTCGGACACCGACGCCTACGAGCAGTACTTC
TRBJ1-3,TRBV9,TRBD1,-,CASSPGTGATSYGNTIYF,TGTGCCAGCAGCCCCGGGACAGGGGCGACCTCATATGGAAACACCATATATTTT
TRBJ2-7,TRBV3-1,-,-,CASSQDVGAVSTYEQYF,TGTGCCAGCAGCCAAGACGTGGGGGCAGTATCAACCTACGAGCAGTACTTC
TRBJ2-7,TRBV5-4,TRBD1,few,CASRGQVNSYEQYF,TGTGCCAGCCGTGGACAGGTAAACTCCTACGAGCAGTACTTC
TRBJ2-3,TRBV3-1,-,many,CASSQDGYTDTQYF,TGTGCCAGCAGCCAAGACGGGTACACAGATACGCAGTATTTT
TRBJ1-6,TRBV20-1,-,many,CSASSGQYNSPLHF,TGCAGTGCTTCTTCTGGACAATATAATTCACCCCTCCACTTT
TRBJ1-4,TRBV10-3,-,many,CAIRVNEKLFF,TGTGCCATCAGGGTTAATGAAAAACTGTTTTTT